These 18 T cell receptor beta chains originate from one sample sequenced in a study of cytomegalovirus exposure and HLA in healthy donors. Sequenced by immunoSEQ multiplex PCR; TCRdb stores in-frame clones only, minus some. Of 200,000 to 250,000 clones in the sample, roughly 80% were seen once. The sample comprised PBMCs. All receptors derive from a woman between 18 and 29 years old in good health and CMV-seronegative.

The gene calls are TRBV19 and TRBJ1-2; the match to TRBD1 covers 8 bases. The V gene's germline CDR1 is LNHDA and CDR2 SQIVND (reference sequence). Trimming at V came to 3 bases and at J to 5 bases, leaving 8 bases not matched to a gene. CDR3 length equals 15 residues. Here the CDR3 reads CASSISRTGPYGYTF. The CDR3 bases are TGTGCCAGTAGTATTTCCCGGACAGGGCCGTATGGCTACACCTTC.

The chain couples TRBV11-3 to TRBJ2-1; 8 positions match TRBD2. This CDR3 is 15 amino acids long. The trim removed 8 bases at V and 0 bases at J, leaving 6 bases unmatched. Germline V gene sequence: CDR1 SGHNT, CDR2 YENEEA. CDR3 loop: CASSPGGGSYNEQFF. CDR3 in DNA: TGTGCCAGCTCCCCGGGGGGGGGCTCCTACAATGAGCAGTTCTTC.

V gene TRBV29-1 combines with J gene TRBJ2-5; TRBD1 agrees at 7 bases. Per germline, CDR1 SQVTM and CDR2 ANQGSEA. Germline trimming cut 1 base from V and 5 bases from J; bases unmatched to any gene: 1. The CDR3 runs to 12 residues. CDR3 amino acids: CSVEGRGETQYF. In DNA form, the CDR3 reads TGCAGCGTTGAAGGCAGGGGGGAGACCCAGTACTTC.

The chain employs TRBV6-5 and TRBJ1-1, with 7 bases identical to TRBD1. The CDR3 length is 13 residues. V lost 5 bases to trimming and J lost 11 bases; unmatched junction nucleotides: 11. Germline CDR1 MNHEY, CDR2 SVGAGI. CDR3 in amino acids: CASSRGQELGAFF. The CDR3 bases are TGTGCCAGCAGTCGCGGACAGGAACTGGGGGCTTTCTTT.

V is TRBV28 and J is TRBJ1-5; 7 positions agree with TRBD1. After removal of 7 bases from V and 9 bases from J, the junction contained 15 bases not matched to a gene. The CDR3 is 15 amino acids. Germline CDR1 MDHEN, CDR2 SYDVKM. The DNA of the CDR3 is TGTGCCAGCACAATCCCCGGGACAGCGGGCAGGCCCCAGCATTTT. Translation: CASTIPGTAGRPQHF.

V and J are TRBV28 and TRBJ1-4, with 10 bases that match TRBD1. This CDR3 has 18 residues. The V gene end was trimmed by 4 bases and the J gene end by 3 bases; junction bases not matched to a gene: 11. The germline CDR1 and CDR2 sequences are MDHEN and SYDVKM. The CDR3 region is CASSSPSGQGISNEKLFF. In DNA, the CDR3 is TGTGCCAGCAGTTCCCCTTCGGGACAGGGGATCTCTAATGAAAAACTGTTTTTT.

This chain connects TRBV15 to TRBJ1-5; unclear D gene. This CDR3 has 14 amino acids. Germline assignment: CDR1 LNHNV and CDR2 YYDKDF (reference sequence). V lost 3 bases and J lost 3, with 9 bases in between. The CDR3 spells CATSSRRINQPQHF. CDR3 nucleotide sequence: TGTGCCACCAGCAGTCGAAGGATCAATCAGCCCCAGCATTTT.

This clone has just a few counts. The rearrangement links TRBV14 to TRBJ1-1; no clear D. Germline CDR1 is SGHDN and CDR2 is FVKESK. The CDR3 runs to 13 residues. V dropped 3 bases and J dropped 6 bases, with 11 bases sitting between them. CDR3 sequence: CASSHTVGAEAFF. For the CDR3, the DNA is TGTGCCAGCAGCCACACGGTGGGAGCTGAAGCTTTCTTT.

This clone was seen only once. V usage is TRBV10-2 and J usage is TRBJ1-2; 7 bases line up with TRBD1. The germline gives CDR1 WSHSY, CDR2 SAAADI. The CDR3 runs 14 residues. The V segment lost 5 bases and the J segment 3 bases; nucleotides outside the gene matches: 6. CDR3 DNA: TGCGCCAGCAGTACAGGGGCAAGGGACTATGGCTACACCTTC. It is translated as CASSTGARDYGYTF.

V is TRBV10-3 and J is TRBJ1-6; possible D gene TRBD1, 6 bases. Trimming left V 0 bases short and J 9 bases short, with 15 bases between. CDR3 size: 16 residues. Germline lookup yields CDR1 ENHRY and CDR2 SYGVKD. The DNA of the CDR3 is TGTGCCATCAGTGAGTCTCCGGGGGCGTCAGGTTCACCCCTCCACTTT. This codes for CAISESPGASGSPLHF.

The chain links TRBV5-1 to TRBJ2-1, with D perhaps TRBD1 (5 bases). The CDR3 is 15 amino acids. Trimming took off 0 bases at V and 2 bases at J, with 9 bases between the two ends. Germline CDR1 SGHRS, CDR2 YFSETQ. The CDR3 reads CASSLDQGPYNEQFF. DNA for the CDR3: TGCGCCAGCAGCTTGGACCAGGGTCCCTACAATGAGCAGTTCTTC.

The rearrangement links TRBV9 to TRBJ2-1, with D possibly called TRBD1 or TRBD2 (7 bases each). V was shortened by 7 bases and J by 5 bases, with 16 bases between the two germline ends. Per germline, CDR1 SGDLS and CDR2 YYNGEE. The CDR3 consists of 14 residues. CDR3 sequence: CASAQGGANNEQFF. The CDR3 DNA reads as TGTGCCAGCGCCCAGGGGGGGGCCAACAATGAGCAGTTCTTC.

The V and J genes are TRBV6-1 and TRBJ2-6; D is possibly TRBD1 (8 bases). Trimming left V 3 bases short and J 4 bases short, with 16 bases between. The CDR3 runs to 17 residues. Per the germline V gene, CDR1 is MNHNS and CDR2 is SASEGT. In DNA form, the CDR3 reads TGTGCCAGCAGTGATTCAGGGGGCGGGAGCGGGGCCAACGTCCTGACTTTC. Protein sequence: CASSDSGGGSGANVLTF.

The rearrangement links TRBV7-9 to TRBJ1-2; D unresolved. This CDR3 has 15 residues. CDR1 SEHNR and CDR2 FQNEAQ come from the germline V gene (reference sequence). Between the trimmed V and J ends, which lost 2 bases and 2 bases, there was a span of 12 bases. This CDR3 reads CASSLIGLLNYGYTF. For the CDR3, the DNA is TGTGCCAGCAGCTTAATAGGATTGCTGAACTATGGCTACACCTTC. The complete variable domain, with remaining parts taken from reference TRBV7-9 and TRBJ1-2, reads DTGVSQNPRHKITKRGQNVTFRCDPISEHNRLYWYRQTLGQGPEFLTYFQNEAQLEKSRLLSDRFSAERPKGSFSTLEIQRTEQGDSAMYLCASSLIGLLNYGYTFGSGTRLTVV.

The rearrangement links TRBV6-1 to TRBJ1-2; 8 bases align to TRBD1. The CDR3 runs 15 residues. Germline V gene lookup returns CDR1 MNHNS and CDR2 SASEGT. The V gene end was trimmed by 1 base and the J gene end by 5 bases; junction bases not matched to a gene: 6. The CDR3 protein is CASSEVRGLEYGYTF. In DNA, the CDR3 is TGTGCCAGCAGTGAAGTCAGGGGGCTCGAATATGGCTACACCTTC.

This rearrangement joins TRBV5-4 to TRBJ1-2; TRBD1 aligns across 8 bases. V was clipped by 0 bases and J by 5 bases; unmatched bases: 12. CDR1 and CDR2 from the germline V gene are SGHNT and YYREEE (reference sequence). The CDR3 extends over 17 amino acids. The CDR3 sequence is CASSLVSGGASRYGYTF. The CDR3 DNA reads TGTGCCAGCAGCTTGGTGTCAGGGGGCGCCTCCCGGTATGGCTACACCTTC.

The rearrangement joins TRBV7-3 to TRBJ2-7; no reliable D call. The V gene lost 5 bases and the J gene lost 0 bases, with 11 bases spanning the gap. The CDR3 covers 14 residues. Per germline, CDR1 SGHTA and CDR2 FQGTGA. The CDR3: CASSPGVNSYEQYF. The DNA for the CDR3 is TGTGCCAGCAGCCCGGGCGTCAACTCCTACGAGCAGTACTTC.

On this clone: A junction end diverges from the germline sequence, so it may reflect a read error. The gene calls are TRBV6-1 and TRBJ2-4, with 11 bases identical to TRBD1. Germline lookup yields CDR1 MNHNS and CDR2 SASEGT. This CDR3 region has 16 residues. CDR3 in amino acids: CASREGTGGSKNIQYF. The CDR3 DNA sequence: TGTGCCAGCAGAGAAGGGACAGGGGGATCCAAAAACATTCAGTACTTC.